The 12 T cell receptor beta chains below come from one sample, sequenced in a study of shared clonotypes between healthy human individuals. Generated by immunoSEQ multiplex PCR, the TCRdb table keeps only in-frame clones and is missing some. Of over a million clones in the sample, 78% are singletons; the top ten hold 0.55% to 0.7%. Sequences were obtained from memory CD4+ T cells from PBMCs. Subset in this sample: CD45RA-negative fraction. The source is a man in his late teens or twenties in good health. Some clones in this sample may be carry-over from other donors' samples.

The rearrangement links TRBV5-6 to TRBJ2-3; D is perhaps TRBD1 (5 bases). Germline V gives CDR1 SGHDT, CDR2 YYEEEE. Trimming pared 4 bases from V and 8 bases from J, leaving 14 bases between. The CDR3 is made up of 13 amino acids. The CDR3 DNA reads TGTGCCAGCAGCCTGGGGCCGCGCAGTACGCAGTATTTT. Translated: CASSLGPRSTQYF.

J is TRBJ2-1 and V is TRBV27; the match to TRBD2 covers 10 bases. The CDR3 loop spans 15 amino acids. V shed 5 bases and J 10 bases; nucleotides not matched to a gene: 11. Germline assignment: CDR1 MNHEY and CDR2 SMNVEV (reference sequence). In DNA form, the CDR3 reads TGTGCCAGCAGTCCGAGCGGGAGGGCCTCCAGGGAGCAGTTCTTC. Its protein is CASSPSGRASREQFF.

The CDR3 DNA follows: TGTGCCAGTAGTATAGTCAGCGGTAGCTCCTACAATGAGCAGTTCTTC. Encoded protein: CASSIVSGSSYNEQFF. This chain joins TRBV19 and TRBJ2-7; tentatively, D is TRBD2 (5 bases). The J call may be mistaken, given a closer DNA end match to TRBJ2-1. The CDR3 has 16 amino acids. CDR1 LNHDA and CDR2 SQIVND come from the germline V gene (reference sequence).

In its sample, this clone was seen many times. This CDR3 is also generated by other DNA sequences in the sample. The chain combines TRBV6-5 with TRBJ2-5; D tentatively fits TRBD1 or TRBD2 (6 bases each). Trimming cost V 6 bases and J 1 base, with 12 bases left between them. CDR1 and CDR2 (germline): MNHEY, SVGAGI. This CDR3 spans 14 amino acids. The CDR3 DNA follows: TGTGCCAGCAGGGAGGGGGGTTTCCAAGAGACCCAGTACTTC. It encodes CASREGGFQETQYF.

CDR3 loop: CASSTRTGYEQYF. Here the CDR3 DNA reads TGTGCCAGCAGCACTCGGACAGGCTACGAGCAGTACTTC. The chain is built from TRBV7-2 and TRBJ2-7, with 7 bases fitting TRBD1. Germline V gene sequence: CDR1 SGHTA, CDR2 FQGNSA. With V trimmed by 5 bases and J by 3 bases, 4 bases remained unmatched. The CDR3 sequence is 13 residues long.

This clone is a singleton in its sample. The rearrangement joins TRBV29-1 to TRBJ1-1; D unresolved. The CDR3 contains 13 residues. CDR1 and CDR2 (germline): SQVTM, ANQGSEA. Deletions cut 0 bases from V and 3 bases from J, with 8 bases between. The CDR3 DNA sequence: TGCAGCGTTGAAGATTCAGGTTACACTGAAGCTTTCTTT. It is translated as CSVEDSGYTEAFF.

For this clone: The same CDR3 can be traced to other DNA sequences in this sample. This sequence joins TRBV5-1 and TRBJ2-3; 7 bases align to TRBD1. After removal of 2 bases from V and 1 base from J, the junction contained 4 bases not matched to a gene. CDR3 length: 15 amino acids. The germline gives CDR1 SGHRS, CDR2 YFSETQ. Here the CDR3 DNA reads TGCGCCAGCAGCTTATCCGGGACAGGCACAGATACGCAGTATTTT. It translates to CASSLSGTGTDTQYF.

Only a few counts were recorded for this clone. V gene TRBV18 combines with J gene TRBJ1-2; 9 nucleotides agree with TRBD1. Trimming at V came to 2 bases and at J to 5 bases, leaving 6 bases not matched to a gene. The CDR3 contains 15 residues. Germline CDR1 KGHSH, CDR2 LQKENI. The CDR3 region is CASSPGDRAVYGYTF. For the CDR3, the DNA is TGTGCCAGCTCACCAGGGGACAGGGCCGTATATGGCTACACCTTC.

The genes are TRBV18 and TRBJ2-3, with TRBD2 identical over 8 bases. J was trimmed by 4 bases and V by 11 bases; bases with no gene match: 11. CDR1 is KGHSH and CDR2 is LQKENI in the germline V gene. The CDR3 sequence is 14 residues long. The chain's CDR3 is CACAVNSGADTQYF. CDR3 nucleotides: TGTGCCTGCGCCGTGAATAGCGGGGCAGATACGCAGTATTTT.

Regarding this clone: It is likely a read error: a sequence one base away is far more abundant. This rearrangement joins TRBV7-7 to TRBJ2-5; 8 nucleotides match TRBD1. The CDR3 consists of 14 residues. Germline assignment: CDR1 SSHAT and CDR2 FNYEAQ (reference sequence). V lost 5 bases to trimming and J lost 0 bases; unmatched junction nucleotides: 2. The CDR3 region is CASSMGQDQETQYF. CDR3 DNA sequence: TGTGCCAGCAGCATGGGACAGGACCAAGAGACCCAGTACTTC.

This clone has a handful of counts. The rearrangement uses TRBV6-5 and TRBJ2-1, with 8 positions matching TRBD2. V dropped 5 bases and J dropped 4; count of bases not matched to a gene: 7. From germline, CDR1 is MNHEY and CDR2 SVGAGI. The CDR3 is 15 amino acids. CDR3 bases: TGTGCCAGCAGTCCACCGGGACTAGGGTACAATGAGCAGTTCTTC. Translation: CASSPPGLGYNEQFF.

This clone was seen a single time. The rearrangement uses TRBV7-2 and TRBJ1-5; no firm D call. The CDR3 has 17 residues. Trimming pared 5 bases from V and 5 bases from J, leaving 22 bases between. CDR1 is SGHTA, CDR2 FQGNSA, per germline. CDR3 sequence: CASSPSSGVGVYQPQHF. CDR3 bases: TGTGCCAGCAGCCCTTCTTCTGGGGTCGGGGTCTATCAGCCCCAGCATTTT.